These 10 T cell receptor beta chains were sequenced from one sample in a study of cytomegalovirus exposure and HLA in healthy donors. Primers included in the PCR were 60 Vbeta and 13 Jbeta primers. This table comes from immunoSEQ multiplex PCR, and its TCRdb copy is limited to in-frame clones, with some not included. Among fewer than 250,000 clones, roughly 79% were seen once, and the ten largest hold 1.5% to 2%. Sequenced input: PBMCs. These receptors all stem from a male donor in good health and CMV-seronegative.

The chain carries TRBV7-2 and TRBJ2-7; possibly TRBD2 for D (6 bases). The CDR3 is made up of 14 amino acids. CDR1 and CDR2 from the germline V gene are SGHTA and FQGNSA. Between the trimmed V and J ends, which lost 1 base and 1 base, there was a span of 8 bases. CDR3 region: CASSLDLASYEQYF. The CDR3 nucleotides are TGTGCCAGCAGCTTAGATCTAGCGTCCTACGAGCAGTACTTC.

CDR3 sequence: CASSSTGGSGYTF. The CDR3 coding sequence is TGTGCCAGCAGCTCGACGGGGGGCTCTGGCTACACCTTC. J is TRBJ1-2 and V is TRBV5-6; D may be TRBD1 (6 bases). CDR3 length: 13 residues. Germline CDR1 is SGHDT and CDR2 is YYEEEE. Between the trimmed V and J ends, which lost 3 bases and 7 bases, there was a span of 13 bases.

This clone was found a few times. The V and J genes are TRBV4-2 and TRBJ1-2; 7 bases line up with TRBD1. The germline gives CDR1 LGHNA, CDR2 YNFKEQ. The CDR3 has 15 residues. Germline trimming cut 3 bases from V and 1 base from J; bases unmatched to any gene: 5. The CDR3 loop is CASSHSRQGNYGYTF. The CDR3 DNA follows: TGTGCCAGCAGCCATTCGAGACAGGGTAACTATGGCTACACCTTC.

In its sample, this clone was seen a few times. Other DNA sequences within the sample encode an identical CDR3. The chain recombines TRBV5-4 with TRBJ2-1; tentative D call: TRBD2 (5 bases). CDR3 size: 15 residues. The V end lost 0 bases, the J end lost 0 bases, and 7 bases lay between the germline ends. In germline, CDR1 is SGHNT, CDR2 YYREEE (reference sequence). This chain's CDR3 is CASSLGGSSYNEQFF. Written as DNA, the CDR3 is TGTGCCAGCAGCTTGGGAGGGAGCTCCTACAATGAGCAGTTCTTC.

The V call is TRBV10-2, the J call TRBJ2-3; 9 bases align to TRBD2. CDR1 is WSHSY, CDR2 SAAADI, per germline. CDR3 length: 14 amino acids. The V gene end was trimmed by 2 bases and the J gene end by 4 bases; junction bases not matched to a gene: 1. CDR3: CASSEGGGADTQYF. As DNA, the CDR3 is TGCGCCAGCAGTGAGGGCGGGGGGGCAGATACGCAGTATTTT.

Written as DNA, the CDR3 is TGTGCCAGCAGAAGACAGGGAGGTGAAAAACTGTTTTTT. Amino acid sequence: CASRRQGGEKLFF. The rearrangement joins TRBV25-1 to TRBJ1-4, with 7 bases identical to TRBD1. This CDR3 has 13 residues. Germline CDR1 MGHDK, CDR2 SYGVNS. The V gene end was trimmed by 6 bases and the J gene end by 7 bases; junction bases not matched to a gene: 5.

The gene calls are TRBV28 and TRBJ2-3; TRBD1 matches at 7 bases. The V gene end was trimmed by 7 bases and the J gene end by 4 bases; junction bases not matched to a gene: 5. CDR3 length: 13 amino acids. Germline V gene data show CDR1 as MDHEN and CDR2 as SYDVKM. CDR3 protein: CASTTGMADTQYF. The DNA for the CDR3 is TGTGCCAGCACGACAGGGATGGCAGATACGCAGTATTTT.

The gene calls are TRBV2 and TRBJ2-7; the D gene is possibly TRBD2 (6 bases). V shed 7 bases and J shed 4 bases, with 14 bases lying between them. The CDR3 sequence is 13 residues long. Looked up from germline, CDR1 is SNHLY and CDR2 is FYNNEI. CDR3 region: CASTERGTYEQYF. CDR3 DNA: TGTGCCAGCACCGAAAGAGGGACTTACGAGCAGTACTTC.

This chain joins TRBV19 and TRBJ1-1; TRBD1 matches 7 bases. The trim removed 4 bases at V and 2 bases at J, leaving 4 bases unmatched. Looked up from germline, CDR1 is LNHDA and CDR2 is SQIVND (reference sequence). The length of the CDR3 is 14 residues. The CDR3 sequence is CASSKDRANTEAFF. As DNA, the CDR3 is TGTGCCAGTAGTAAAGACAGGGCCAACACTGAAGCTTTCTTT.

The genes are TRBV4-2 and TRBJ2-1; possible D gene TRBD2, 6 bases. The CDR3 has 15 amino acids. Germline V CDR1 and CDR2: LGHNA, YNFKEQ. Trimming removed 0 bases at V and 5 bases at J, with 11 bases between. This CDR3 is CASSQESGGNNEQFF. CDR3 bases: TGTGCCAGCAGCCAAGAATCCGGGGGAAACAATGAGCAGTTCTTC.